The clone carrying this T cell receptor (beta chain) is a singleton in its sample. Its antigen remains unidentified. The germline CDR1 and CDR2 sequences are SEHNR and FQNEAQ (reference sequence). Trimming removed 5 bases from V and 2 bases from J, with 12 bases in between. The CDR3 extends over 14 amino acids. The sample originates from a study of shared clonotypes between healthy human individuals. Study results and caveats: Non-shared clonotypes had lower generation probabilities than clonotypes shared by all four sorted-subset donors.

TCRdb keeps only in-frame clones here, not all; method: immunoSEQ multiplex PCR. The sample contains millions of clones, approximately 93% of which appear only once. The chain recombines TRBV7-9 with TRBJ1-1; D not certain. The sequenced sample was naive CD4+ T cells from PBMCs. Sample subset: CD45RA+ positively selected. The sequence derives from a young man in good health. Some clones in this sample may be carry-over from other donors' samples. The CDR3: CASSQWASNTEAFF. CDR3 in DNA: TGTGCCAGCAGCCAATGGGCAAGTAACACTGAAGCTTTCTTT.